The 12 T cell receptor beta chains below come from one sample, sequenced in a study of blood T cell repertoires in COVID-19. Using immunoSEQ multiplex PCR, the repertoire was profiled, and TCRdb retains in-frame clones only, with some absent. This sample yields some 190,000 clones, of which about 83% are seen a single time; roughly 20% belongs to the top ten. Input material: peripheral blood. The receptors here all came from a person between 65 and 79 years old with COVID-19, enrolled during active disease.

Remarks on this clone: Because it lacks the conserved phenylalanine or tryptophan at the end, this CDR3 is likely a read error. The DNA is left out, because the CDR3 cannot be placed on it with certainty; the CDR3 is given as TCRdb lists it. V gene TRBV28 combines with J gene TRBJ2-7; the table's D gene call, TRBD2, was not cross checked with the DNA. 15 amino acids form the CDR3, both terminal residues included. Germline CDR1 and CDR2: MDHEN and SYDVKM. The CDR3 region is CASSSNQTPFLAGFL.

The chain is built from TRBV28 and TRBJ1-4, with a weak D call TRBD1 (5 bases). The germline V gene has CDR1 MDHEN and CDR2 SYDVKM. V was trimmed by 5 bases and J by 10 bases, leaving 14 bases between them. The CDR3 covers 13 residues. CDR3 residues: CASSPGTLGKLFF. The CDR3 DNA reads as TGTGCCAGCAGTCCCGGGACTCTAGGAAAACTGTTTTTT.

This chain links TRBV19 with TRBJ1-4, with D perhaps matching TRBD1 (5 bases). The CDR3 runs 15 residues. CDR1 and CDR2 from the germline V gene are LNHDA and SQIVND (reference sequence). Deletions cut 6 bases from V and 7 bases from J, with 18 bases between. In DNA, the CDR3 is TGTGCCAGTAGGACCCTCGGGGGTACGGGTGAAAAACTGTTTTTT. It is translated as CASRTLGGTGEKLFF.

The chain recombines TRBV19 with TRBJ1-2; TRBD1 agrees at 7 bases. This CDR3 is 15 amino acids long. Germline V lookup: CDR1 LNHDA, CDR2 SQIVND (reference sequence). V lost 4 bases to trimming and J lost 3 bases; unmatched junction nucleotides: 8. Here the CDR3 reads CASSRLKGADYGYTF. CDR3 in DNA: TGTGCCAGTAGTAGGTTGAAGGGGGCGGACTATGGCTACACCTTC.

The chain joins TRBV28 to TRBJ2-7; 10 positions match TRBD2. Germline V gene lookup returns CDR1 MDHEN and CDR2 SYDVKM. V was pared by 8 bases and J by 1 base, with 11 bases of the junction left unmatched. This CDR3 is built from 16 residues. The CDR3: CASDQRTSGDSYEQYF. In DNA form, the CDR3 reads TGTGCCAGCGACCAGAGGACTAGCGGAGATTCCTACGAGCAGTACTTC. Variable domain in full (rest from reference TRBV28 and TRBJ2-7): DVKVTQSSRYLVKRTGEKVFLECVQDMDHENMFWYRQDPGLGLRLIYFSYDVKMKEKGDIPEGYSVSREKKERFSLILESASTNQTSMYLCASDQRTSGDSYEQYFGPGTRLTVT.

This chain uses TRBV7-9 with TRBJ2-5; 10 nucleotides match TRBD1. The V and J ends lost 1 base and 4 bases, in that order; junction bases with no gene match: 6. The length of the CDR3 is 16 residues. CDR1 SEHNR and CDR2 FQNEAQ come from the germline V gene (reference sequence). In DNA, the CDR3 is TGTGCCAGCAGCTTAGGGGACAGGGGAGTTGGAGAGACCCAGTACTTC. The encoded protein is CASSLGDRGVGETQYF.

The V gene is TRBV27, the J gene TRBJ1-6; 7 nucleotides align to TRBD1. The germline CDR1 and CDR2 sequences are MNHEY and SMNVEV (reference sequence). The J segment lost 6 bases and the V segment lost 6 bases, leaving 11 bases of the junction unmatched. CDR3 length: 16 amino acids. The CDR3 coding sequence is TGTGCCAGCAGAATTACATCCGGGACAGCTAATTCACCCCTCCACTTT. This gives the protein CASRITSGTANSPLHF.

The chain recombines TRBV7-2 with TRBJ1-2, with a possible D match to TRBD1 (5 bases). The CDR3 has 16 amino acids. The ends were cut back, 3 bases at V and 0 bases at J, with 14 bases in the middle. Germline loops: CDR1 SGHTA, CDR2 FQGNSA. The CDR3 DNA sequence: TGTGCCAGCAGCTTGCAGGGAGGGTTCGCTAACTATGGCTACACCTTC. Translation: CASSLQGGFANYGYTF.

With regard to this clone: Other DNA sequences in this sample translate to the same CDR3. The gene calls are TRBV5-1 and TRBJ2-7; 7 bases match TRBD1. Per the germline V gene, CDR1 is SGHRS and CDR2 is YFSETQ. V lost 4 bases, J lost 1 base, and 8 bases stayed unmatched. There are 15 residues in the CDR3. CDR3 sequence reads: CASSARQGASYEQYF. CDR3 in DNA: TGCGCCAGCAGCGCTAGACAGGGCGCGTCCTACGAGCAGTACTTC.

The gene calls are TRBV30 and TRBJ1-1; 8 bases agree with TRBD1. The CDR3 consists of 15 residues. Germline assignment: CDR1 GTSNPN and CDR2 SVGIG (reference sequence). Unmatched junction bases numbered 10, after V lost 3 bases and J lost 4 bases. Here the CDR3 DNA reads TGTGCCTGGAGCCCTCGGACAGGGTGGAGCACTGAAGCTTTCTTT. Its translation is CAWSPRTGWSTEAFF.

The chain couples TRBV19 to TRBJ1-5; TRBD1 matches at 10 bases. The CDR3 is 15 amino acids. The V segment lost 7 bases and the J segment 6 bases; nucleotides outside the gene matches: 9. Per germline, CDR1 LNHDA and CDR2 SQIVND (reference sequence). CDR3 nucleotides: TGTGCCAGTAACCCGGGACAGGGGAGGTTTCAGCCCCAGCATTTT. As protein: CASNPGQGRFQPQHF.

This clone has a single count. The genes are TRBV29-1 and TRBJ2-1; TRBD2 matches at 9 bases. The junction had 1 base not matched to a gene; V was cut back by 4 bases and J by 3 bases. The germline CDR1 and CDR2 sequences are SQVTM and ANQGSEA. The CDR3 is 13 residues long. The CDR3 nucleotides are TGCAGCGTTGGCGGGAGGGACTACAATGAGCAGTTCTTC. It yields the protein CSVGGRDYNEQFF.